The 28 T cell receptor beta chains in this list originate from one sample, sequenced in a study of T cells in Graves' hyperthyroidism and ophthalmopathy. RNA transcripts provided the source from which TCR beta CDR3 regions were amplified. The HTBI primer set drove a first-round RT-PCR of the TCR CDR3. TCRdb itself ran the multiplex PCR reads through MiXCR, one entry per CDR3 protein. Here the sample spans approximately 590,000 distinct CDR3 sequences, around a sixth being singletons. The source material was blood. The receptor set was obtained from a woman in her 30s with Graves' hyperthyroidism.

V is TRBV20-1 and J is TRBJ2-7; 14 bases agree with TRBD2. The V gene's germline CDR1 is DFQATT and CDR2 SNEGSKA (reference sequence). The CDR3 has 16 residues. V lost 3 bases to trimming and J lost 1 base; unmatched junction nucleotides: 5. Written as DNA, the CDR3 is TGCAGTGCTAGGACTAGCGGGAGGGGGGGATCCTACGAGCAGTACTTC. Its protein is CSARTSGRGGSYEQYF.

The chain employs TRBV10-2 and TRBJ1-2, with D unclear. Germline lookup yields CDR1 WSHSY and CDR2 SAAADI. With 5 bases removed from V and 2 bases from J, the gap between germline ends came to 15 bases. The CDR3 is 15 amino acids. The CDR3 DNA follows: TGCGCCAGCAGTAAATCTCGGACGGTGAACTATGGCTACACCTTC. Protein sequence: CASSKSRTVNYGYTF.

In this sample, this clonotype turned up many times. V usage is TRBV6-1 and J usage is TRBJ1-5; 7 bases line up with TRBD1. The CDR3 is made up of 16 amino acids. Germline CDR1 is MNHNS and CDR2 is SASEGT. V lost 5 bases to trimming and J lost 5 bases; unmatched junction nucleotides: 12. Here the CDR3 DNA reads TGTGCCAGCAGTTACATACAGGGGTCGGGTGATCAGCCCCAGCATTTT. Translated, it gives CASSYIQGSGDQPQHF.

This clonotype was observed many times. The chain employs TRBV6-2 or TRBV6-3 and TRBJ2-7; D may be TRBD2 (6 bases). V lost 5 bases and J 4 bases, leaving 15 bases between the germline ends. The CDR3 runs 14 residues. The germline gives CDR1 MNHEY, CDR2 SVGEGT. The DNA for the CDR3 is TGTGCCAGCAGTATCGAGCGGGCACCATACGAGCAGTACTTC. This translates into CASSIERAPYEQYF.

The V gene is TRBV19, the J gene TRBJ2-2; 7 bases align to TRBD2. The trim removed 3 bases at V and 7 bases at J, leaving 11 bases unmatched. The germline gives CDR1 LNHDA, CDR2 SQIVND (reference sequence). CDR3 length equals 16 residues. The CDR3 is CASSMTSPSDFGELFF. The DNA for the CDR3 is TGTGCCAGTAGTATGACTAGCCCCAGTGACTTCGGGGAGCTGTTTTTT.

The chain joins TRBV11-2 to TRBJ2-1; 7 nucleotides align to TRBD2. Germline loops: CDR1 SGHAT, CDR2 FQNNGV. With 2 bases clipped from V and 8 bases from J, the junction kept 6 bases outside the gene matches. This CDR3 has 14 amino acids. The CDR3 DNA is TGTGCCAGCAGCTTAAGGCGCGGGAGCGATGAGCAGTTCTTC. Encoded protein: CASSLRRGSDEQFF.

This clonotype was picked up many times. The chain employs TRBV5-1 and TRBJ2-7, with a weak D call TRBD2 (6 bases). CDR3 length equals 14 residues. Trimming pared 0 bases from V and 3 bases from J, leaving 10 bases between. The germline V gene encodes CDR1 SGHRS and CDR2 YFSETQ. The CDR3 region has the DNA TGCGCCAGCAGCTTGGGAGGTAGCGGCTACGAGCAGTACTTC. This encodes CASSLGGSGYEQYF.

In DNA, the CDR3 is TGTGCCAGCAGACTAACAGGGATGGATGAGCAGTTCTTC. Its protein product is CASRLTGMDEQFF. J is TRBJ2-1 and V is TRBV7-2, with D tentatively TRBD1 (6 bases). This CDR3 is 13 amino acids long. Between the trimmed V and J ends, which lost 6 bases and 8 bases, there was a span of 14 bases. Looked up from germline, CDR1 is SGHTA and CDR2 is FQGNSA.

This clonotype was picked up many times. The chain uses TRBV6-1 and TRBJ2-2, with a weak D call TRBD2 (6 bases). The germline V gene encodes CDR1 MNHNS and CDR2 SASEGT. The CDR3 spans 13 residues. Deletions cut 5 bases from V and 6 bases from J, with 10 bases between. The CDR3 DNA reads TGTGCCAGCAGTCGGGAGAGGTCCGGGGAGCTGTTTTTT. It is translated as CASSRERSGELFF.

This clonotype was counted at least ten times. The rearrangement links TRBV5-1 to TRBJ2-2; D remains unclear. The CDR3 spans 15 residues. Germline V gene sequence: CDR1 SGHRS, CDR2 YFSETQ. Trimming shortened V by 3 bases and J by 5 bases, and 14 bases separated the two germline ends. The DNA for the CDR3 is TGCGCCAGCAGCTCCGTAGGTTTTGGGACCGGGGAGCTGTTTTTT. Translating it yields CASSSVGFGTGELFF.

This clonotype showed up many times. The V and J genes are TRBV6-2 or TRBV6-3 and TRBJ2-7; 7 nucleotides align to TRBD1. The CDR3 covers 15 residues. The V and J ends lost 7 bases and 0 bases, in that order; junction bases with no gene match: 9. From germline, CDR1 is MNHEY and CDR2 SVGEGT. CDR3 sequence reads: CASNPTGYVSYEQYF. The CDR3 DNA sequence: TGTGCCAGCAATCCGACAGGGTACGTCTCCTACGAGCAGTACTTC.

This clonotype has a count of ten or more. This chain uses TRBV20-1 with TRBJ2-1, with TRBD1 matching over 7 bases. The germline V gene encodes CDR1 DFQATT and CDR2 SNEGSKA (reference sequence). V gave up 5 bases and J gave up 6 bases; unmatched junction bases: 4. The CDR3 extends over 12 amino acids. CDR3 bases: TGCAGTGCTGGGGGACAGCTCAATGAGCAGTTCTTC. Its protein is CSAGGQLNEQFF.

This clonotype has a count of ten or more. This chain connects TRBV10-3 to TRBJ2-3; TRBD1 aligns across 9 bases. The junction had 7 bases not matched to a gene; V was cut back by 6 bases and J by 6 bases. CDR3 length equals 14 residues. Germline CDR1 reads ENHRY; CDR2 reads SYGVKD. CDR3 in amino acids: CAIRTGTGFDTQYF. In DNA form, the CDR3 reads TGTGCCATCAGAACCGGGACAGGGTTCGATACGCAGTATTTT.

This chain uses TRBV4-1 with TRBJ2-3; D call uncertain. Trimming cost V 4 bases and J 3 bases, with 11 bases left between them. Germline V gives CDR1 MGHRA, CDR2 YSYEKL. The CDR3 runs to 14 residues. CDR3 coding DNA: TGCGCCAGCAGCCTTGCCCGACTGACAGATACGCAGTATTTT. Translation: CASSLARLTDTQYF.

This clonotype showed up just a few times. The J gene is TRBJ1-6, the V gene TRBV10-3; D gene unclear. The V end was cut by 5 bases, the J end by 6 bases, with 11 bases between. The CDR3 extends over 14 amino acids. Germline V gene sequence: CDR1 ENHRY, CDR2 SYGVKD. This CDR3 reads CAISFDLRNSPLHF. Here the CDR3 DNA reads TGTGCCATCAGTTTCGACCTTCGTAATTCACCCCTCCACTTT.

This clonotype was observed at least ten times. The rearrangement uses TRBV6-1 and TRBJ1-1, with a possible D match to TRBD1 (5 bases). Germline values: CDR1 MNHNS, CDR2 SASEGT. V lost 2 bases and J lost 5, with 12 bases in between. CDR3 size: 14 residues. CDR3 region: CASSERRRGTEAFF. The CDR3 DNA follows: TGTGCCAGCAGTGAACGGAGGCGGGGGACTGAAGCTTTCTTT.

Many counts were recorded for this clonotype. The genes are TRBV19 and TRBJ2-1; 12 bases agree with TRBD2. J gave up 4 bases and V 3 bases, and 10 bases lay outside the gene matches. Germline CDR1 and CDR2: LNHDA and SQIVND (reference sequence). CDR3 length: 18 amino acids. This CDR3 reads CASSIFRRLAGVYNEQFF. Written as DNA, the CDR3 is TGTGCCAGTAGTATTTTCCGTCGACTAGCGGGAGTGTACAATGAGCAGTTCTTC.

This clonotype was seen a handful of times. This chain uses TRBV13 with TRBJ2-1; 9 nucleotides match TRBD1. This CDR3 comprises 19 residues. J lost 0 bases, V lost 5 bases, and 14 bases had no gene match. Germline V gene lookup returns CDR1 PRHDT and CDR2 FYEKMQ (reference sequence). The CDR3 region is CASSLLRGTGRVSYNEQFF. DNA of the CDR3: TGTGCCAGCAGCCTTCTCCGCGGGACAGGGAGGGTCTCCTACAATGAGCAGTTCTTC.

The chain links TRBV7-9 to TRBJ1-3; D ambiguous. Germline assignment: CDR1 SEHNR and CDR2 FQNEAQ (reference sequence). The V end lost 2 bases, the J end lost 1 base, and 15 bases lay between the germline ends. CDR3 size: 17 residues. The CDR3 spells CASSLIGRGPSGNTIYF. In DNA form, the CDR3 reads TGTGCCAGCAGCTTAATAGGGAGAGGTCCTTCTGGAAACACCATATATTTT.

This clonotype was counted only a few times. The chain employs TRBV25-1 and TRBJ2-7; the match to TRBD1 covers 9 bases. CDR3 length equals 16 residues. V shed 1 base, J shed 6 bases, and the junction held 10 bases outside the gene matches. The germline gives CDR1 MGHDK, CDR2 SYGVNS. The CDR3 sequence is CASSEFVGTGRGEQYF. CDR3 DNA: TGTGCCAGCAGTGAATTCGTTGGGACAGGGAGAGGCGAGCAGTACTTC.

This chain connects TRBV7-9 to TRBJ1-2; no clear D. Trimming took off 1 base at V and 1 base at J, with 13 bases between the two ends. There are 16 residues in the CDR3. The V gene's germline CDR1 is SEHNR and CDR2 FQNEAQ (reference sequence). The CDR3: CASSLGLQQHNYGYTF. The CDR3, as DNA: TGTGCCAGCAGCTTAGGTCTACAGCAGCATAACTATGGCTACACCTTC.

The chain combines TRBV7-8 with TRBJ2-3; TRBD2 aligns across 10 bases. The CDR3 loop spans 17 amino acids. Germline trimming cut 5 bases from V and 2 bases from J; bases unmatched to any gene: 10. CDR1 is SGHVS, CDR2 FQNEAQ, per germline. As DNA, the CDR3 is TGTGCCAGCAGCGACCCGGGACTAGCGCCTCCCACAGATACGCAGTATTTT. Amino acid sequence: CASSDPGLAPPTDTQYF. Complete variable domain (other parts from reference TRBV7-8 and TRBJ2-3): GAGVSQSPRYKVAKRGQDVALRCDPISGHVSLFWYQQALGQGPEFLTYFQNEAQLDKSGLPSDRFFAERPEGSVSTLKIQRTQQEDSAVYLCASSDPGLAPPTDTQYFGPGTRLTVL.

This clonotype showed up many times. The chain couples TRBV30 to TRBJ2-3; TRBD1 might be the D (5 bases). V was cut by 7 bases and J by 2 bases, with 10 bases left in between. The CDR3 totals 12 residues. CDR1 and CDR2 from the germline V gene are GTSNPN and SVGIG (reference sequence). CDR3 protein: CASQGNTDTQYF. Written as DNA, the CDR3 is TGTGCCTCGCAGGGAAACACAGATACGCAGTATTTT. The full variable domain, rest sourced from reference TRBV30 and TRBJ2-3, is SQTIHQWPATLVQPVGSPLSLECTVEGTSNPNLYWYRQAAGRGLQLLFYSVGIGQISSEVPQNLSASRPQDRQFILSSKKLLLSDSGFYLCASQGNTDTQYFGPGTRLTVL.

This clonotype was recorded many times. The CDR3 bases are TGTGCCAGCAGATGGGACAGGGGAGTCACCACTGAAGCTTTCTTT. Encoded protein: CASRWDRGVTTEAFF. V usage is TRBV2 and J usage is TRBJ1-1; TRBD1 matches at 10 bases. This CDR3 comprises 15 residues. Germline assignment: CDR1 SNHLY and CDR2 FYNNEI. The J segment lost 4 bases and the V segment lost 6 bases, leaving 8 bases of the junction unmatched.

About this clonotype: Given a much more abundant clone one base away, this may be a read error. This chain connects TRBV30 to TRBJ1-5; D is undetermined. CDR1 and CDR2 (germline): GTSNPN, SVGIG (reference sequence). V lost 8 bases and J lost 3, with 17 bases in between. The CDR3 extends over 14 amino acids. The CDR3 DNA follows: TGTGCCCACCCCTCCATGGGTTCCAATCAGCCCCAGCATTTT. Its translation: CAHPSMGSNQPQHF.

This rearrangement joins TRBV19 to TRBJ1-5; TRBD1 matches 10 bases. The germline CDR1 and CDR2 sequences are LNHDA and SQIVND (reference sequence). The CDR3 is made up of 15 amino acids. Unmatched junction bases numbered 2, after V lost 6 bases and J lost 0 bases. The CDR3 sequence: CASSGTGASNQPQHF. The CDR3 DNA follows: TGTGCCAGTAGCGGGACAGGGGCTAGCAATCAGCCCCAGCATTTT.

This clonotype was seen many times. The chain recombines TRBV20-1 with TRBJ2-1, with TRBD2 matching 7 bases. The CDR3 runs 13 residues. Germline CDR1 DFQATT, CDR2 SNEGSKA (reference sequence). J lost 9 bases, V lost 3 bases, and 8 bases had no gene match. Written as DNA, the CDR3 is TGCAGTGCTAGTACTAGCGCCCAGGGTGAGCAGTTCTTC. This translates into CSASTSAQGEQFF.

The chain links TRBV10-2 to TRBJ2-3; tentatively, D is TRBD2 (5 bases). CDR3 length: 16 residues. V shed 3 bases and J shed 0 bases, with 13 bases lying between them. Germline assignment: CDR1 WSHSY and CDR2 SAAADI. The CDR3 coding sequence is TGCGCCAGCAGTGAATTTCGAGCGGATAGCACAGATACGCAGTATTTT. Amino acid sequence: CASSEFRADSTDTQYF.